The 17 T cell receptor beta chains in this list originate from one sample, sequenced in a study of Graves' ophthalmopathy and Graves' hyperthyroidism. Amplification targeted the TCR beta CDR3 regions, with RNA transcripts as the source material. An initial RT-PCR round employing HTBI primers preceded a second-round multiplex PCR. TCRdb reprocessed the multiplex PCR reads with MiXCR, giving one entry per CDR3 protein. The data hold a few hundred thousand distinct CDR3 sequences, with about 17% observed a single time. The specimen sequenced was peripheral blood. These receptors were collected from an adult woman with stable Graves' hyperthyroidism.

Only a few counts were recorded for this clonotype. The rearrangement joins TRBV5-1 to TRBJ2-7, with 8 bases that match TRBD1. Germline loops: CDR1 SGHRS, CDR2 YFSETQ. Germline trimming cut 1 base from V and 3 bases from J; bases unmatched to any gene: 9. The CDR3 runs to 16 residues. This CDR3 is CASSLSPGQGYYEQYF. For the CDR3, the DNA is TGCGCCAGCAGCTTGTCCCCAGGACAGGGCTACTACGAGCAGTACTTC.

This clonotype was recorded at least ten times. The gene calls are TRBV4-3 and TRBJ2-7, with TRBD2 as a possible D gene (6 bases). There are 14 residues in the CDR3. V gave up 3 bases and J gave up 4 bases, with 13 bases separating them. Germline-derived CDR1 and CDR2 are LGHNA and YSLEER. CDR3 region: CASSQSAGLYEQYF. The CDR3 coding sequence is TGCGCCAGCAGCCAGTCAGCGGGTTTGTACGAGCAGTACTTC.

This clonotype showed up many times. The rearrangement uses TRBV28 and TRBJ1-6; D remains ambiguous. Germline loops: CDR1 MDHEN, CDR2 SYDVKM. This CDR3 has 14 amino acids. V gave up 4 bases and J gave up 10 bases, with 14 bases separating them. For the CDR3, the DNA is TGTGCCAGCAGTTCCCCCGAGGGAGAATCACCCCTCCACTTT. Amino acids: CASSSPEGESPLHF. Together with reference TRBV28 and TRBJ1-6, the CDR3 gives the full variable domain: DVKVTQSSRYLVKRTGEKVFLECVQDMDHENMFWYRQDPGLGLRLIYFSYDVKMKEKGDIPEGYSVSREKKERFSLILESASTNQTSMYLCASSSPEGESPLHFGNGTRLTVT.

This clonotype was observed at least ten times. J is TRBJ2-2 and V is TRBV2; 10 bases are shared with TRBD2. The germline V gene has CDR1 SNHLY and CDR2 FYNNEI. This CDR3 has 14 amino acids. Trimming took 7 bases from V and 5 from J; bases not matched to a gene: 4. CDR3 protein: CASKASGSTGELFF. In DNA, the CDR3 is TGTGCCAGCAAGGCTAGCGGGAGTACCGGGGAGCTGTTTTTT. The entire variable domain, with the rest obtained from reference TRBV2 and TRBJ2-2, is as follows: EPEVTQTPSHQVTQMGQEVILRCVPISNHLYFYWYRQILGQKVEFLVSFYNNEISEKSEIFDDQFSVERPDGSNFTLKIRSTKLEDSAMYFCASKASGSTGELFFGEGSRLTVL.

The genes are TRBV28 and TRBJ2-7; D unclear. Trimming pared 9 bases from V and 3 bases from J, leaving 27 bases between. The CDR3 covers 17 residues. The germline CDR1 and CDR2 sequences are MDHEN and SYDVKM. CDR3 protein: CASNSAFGRQRVYEQYF. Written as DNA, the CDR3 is TGTGCCAGTAATAGTGCTTTCGGTCGCCAACGGGTCTACGAGCAGTACTTC.

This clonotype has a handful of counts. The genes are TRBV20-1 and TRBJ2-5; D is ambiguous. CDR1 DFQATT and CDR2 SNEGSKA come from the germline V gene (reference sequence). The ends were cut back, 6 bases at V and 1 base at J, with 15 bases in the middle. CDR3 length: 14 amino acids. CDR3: CSAARPIPQETQYF. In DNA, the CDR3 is TGCAGTGCCGCCCGGCCAATACCCCAAGAGACCCAGTACTTC.

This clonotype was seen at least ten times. CDR3 in amino acids: CASSQIQGLEAFF. CDR3 in DNA: TGTGCCAGCAGCCAAATACAAGGACTTGAAGCTTTCTTT. The genes are TRBV3-1 and TRBJ1-1; D unclear. The CDR3 covers 13 residues. Trimming shortened V by 2 bases and J by 7 bases, and 11 bases separated the two germline ends. Germline values: CDR1 LGHDT, CDR2 YNNKEL (reference sequence). Based on the CDR3 plus reference TRBV3-1 and TRBJ1-1, the full variable domain is DTAVSQTPKYLVTQMGNDKSIKCEQNLGHDTMYWYKQDSKKFLKIMFSYNNKELIINETVPNRFSPKSPDKAHLNLHINSLELGDSAVYFCASSQIQGLEAFFGQGTRLTVV.

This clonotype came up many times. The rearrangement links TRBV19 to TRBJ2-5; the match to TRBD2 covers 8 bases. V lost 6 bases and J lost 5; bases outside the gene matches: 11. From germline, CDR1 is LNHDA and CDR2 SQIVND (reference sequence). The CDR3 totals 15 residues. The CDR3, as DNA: TGTGCCAGTAGCATTTCCGGAGCGGGAGCGGAGACCCAGTACTTC. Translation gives CASSISGAGAETQYF.

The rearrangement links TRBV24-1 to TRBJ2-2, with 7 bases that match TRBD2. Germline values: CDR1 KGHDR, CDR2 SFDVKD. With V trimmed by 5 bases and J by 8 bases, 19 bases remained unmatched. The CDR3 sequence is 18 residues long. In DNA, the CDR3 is TGTGCCACCAGTGCCCCCGGGTTAGCGGGCGACGCGACGGGGGAGCTGTTTTTT. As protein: CATSAPGLAGDATGELFF.

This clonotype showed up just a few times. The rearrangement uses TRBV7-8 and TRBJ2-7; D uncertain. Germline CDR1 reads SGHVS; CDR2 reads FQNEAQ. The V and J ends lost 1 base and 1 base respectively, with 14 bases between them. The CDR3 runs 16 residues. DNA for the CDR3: TGTGCCAGCAGCTTAGGATTGTCAGTAGTATCCTACGAGCAGTACTTC. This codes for CASSLGLSVVSYEQYF.

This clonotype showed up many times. CDR3 nucleotide sequence: TGTGCCAGCAGACGAGGACTAGCGGGGAACTACGAGCAGTACTTC. Translation gives CASRRGLAGNYEQYF. The rearrangement uses TRBV28 and TRBJ2-7; 12 bases agree with TRBD2. Germline V lookup: CDR1 MDHEN, CDR2 SYDVKM. The CDR3 spans 15 residues. Unmatched junction bases numbered 6, after V lost 6 bases and J lost 3 bases.

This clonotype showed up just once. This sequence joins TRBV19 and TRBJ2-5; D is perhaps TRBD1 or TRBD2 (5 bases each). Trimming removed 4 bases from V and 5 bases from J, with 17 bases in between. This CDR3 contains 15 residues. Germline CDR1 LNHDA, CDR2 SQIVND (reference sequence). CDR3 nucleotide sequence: TGTGCCAGTAGTAACCGGGACGGGGCACGTGAGACCCAGTACTTC. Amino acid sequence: CASSNRDGARETQYF.

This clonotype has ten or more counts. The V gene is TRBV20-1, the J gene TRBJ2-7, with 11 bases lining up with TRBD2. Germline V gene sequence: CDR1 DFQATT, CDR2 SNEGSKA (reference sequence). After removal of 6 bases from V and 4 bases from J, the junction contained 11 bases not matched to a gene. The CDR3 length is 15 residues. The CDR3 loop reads CSALSGTSGNYEQYF. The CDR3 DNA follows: TGCAGTGCCCTCTCCGGGACTAGCGGAAATTACGAGCAGTACTTC.

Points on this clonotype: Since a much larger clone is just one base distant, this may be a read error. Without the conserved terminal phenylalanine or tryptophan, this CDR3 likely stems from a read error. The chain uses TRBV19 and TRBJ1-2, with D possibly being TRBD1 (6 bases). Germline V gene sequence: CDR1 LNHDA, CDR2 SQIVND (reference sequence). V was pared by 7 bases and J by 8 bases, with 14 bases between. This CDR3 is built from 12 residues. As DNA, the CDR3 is TGTGCCAGTACCCAAGGGGGGGTCGGCTACACCCTC. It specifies CASTQGGVGYTL.

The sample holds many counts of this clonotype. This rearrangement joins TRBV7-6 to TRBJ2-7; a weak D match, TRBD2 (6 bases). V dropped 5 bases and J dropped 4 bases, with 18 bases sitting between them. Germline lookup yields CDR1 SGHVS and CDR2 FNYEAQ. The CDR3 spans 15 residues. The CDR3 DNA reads TGTGCCAGCAGCCAGCTGGCGGGGTCGGATTACGAGCAGTACTTC. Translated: CASSQLAGSDYEQYF.

CDR3 sequence (DNA): TGTGCCAGCTGGGGGGTCCATTCCACAGATACGCAGTATTTT. It codes for CASWGVHSTDTQYF. The chain uses TRBV27 and TRBJ2-3; D perhaps matches TRBD2 (6 bases). Germline assignment: CDR1 MNHEY and CDR2 SMNVEV (reference sequence). Trimming stripped 8 bases from V and 2 bases from J, with 14 bases between. The CDR3 totals 14 residues.

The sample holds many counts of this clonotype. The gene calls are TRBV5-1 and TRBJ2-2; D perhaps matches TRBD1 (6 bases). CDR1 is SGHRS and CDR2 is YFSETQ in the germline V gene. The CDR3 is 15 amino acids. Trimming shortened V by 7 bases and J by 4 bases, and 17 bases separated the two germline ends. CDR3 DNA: TGCGCCAGCCTCCGTGGGGGCGAAGGCACCGGGGAGCTGTTTTTT. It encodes CASLRGGEGTGELFF.